The 8 T cell receptor beta chains below come from one sample, sequenced in a study of early T cells in non-severe SARS-CoV-2 infection. One entry per CDR3 protein, called by TCRdb with MiXCR from the 5' RACE reads. The sample shows 45,000 to 70,000 distinct CDR3 sequences, roughly 7.1% of them seen only once. The sample in question was whole blood, obtained at baseline. Receptor source: an adult who was a healthcare worker with PCR-confirmed SARS-CoV-2 infection or an uninfected control (not recorded which).

This sequence joins TRBV30 and TRBJ2-1; the D gene is possibly TRBD2 (5 bases). Trimming removed 0 bases from V and 8 bases from J, with 8 bases in between. CDR1 and CDR2 from the germline V gene are GTSNPN and SVGIG (reference sequence). The CDR3 has 12 residues. In nucleotides, the CDR3 is TGTGCCTGGAGTGTACTAGTCCATGAGCAGTTCTTC. Protein sequence: CAWSVLVHEQFF. Using reference TRBV30 and TRBJ2-1 for the parts outside the CDR3, the full variable domain is SQTIHQWPATLVQPVGSPLSLECTVEGTSNPNLYWYRQAAGRGLQLLFYSVGIGQISSEVPQNLSASRPQDRQFILSSKKLLLSDSGFYLCAWSVLVHEQFFGPGTRLTVL.

This clonotype was picked up a small number of times. The chain links TRBV2 to TRBJ2-6, with 11 bases matching TRBD2. V was clipped by 5 bases and J by 1 base; unmatched bases: 4. Germline CDR1 is SNHLY and CDR2 is FYNNEI. This CDR3 spans 17 amino acids. The CDR3 loop is CASSPTSGGSGANVLTF. Written as DNA, the CDR3 is TGTGCCAGCAGTCCCACTAGCGGGGGTTCTGGGGCCAACGTCCTGACTTTC.

Many counts were recorded for this clonotype. The chain recombines TRBV6-5 with TRBJ2-2; 7 nucleotides agree with TRBD2. The V gene end was trimmed by 10 bases and the J gene end by 8 bases; junction bases not matched to a gene: 4. Germline V gene sequence: CDR1 MNHEY, CDR2 SVGAGI. This CDR3 spans 11 amino acids. CDR3 in amino acids: CATGGPGELFF. Written as DNA, the CDR3 is TGTGCCACGGGGGGACCTGGGGAGCTGTTTTTT.

This clonotype was observed at least ten times. The chain carries TRBV11-2 and TRBJ2-7; D tentatively reads TRBD1 or TRBD2 (5 bases each). From germline, CDR1 is SGHAT and CDR2 FQNNGV. The germline V and J ends were trimmed by 3 bases and 0 bases, with 21 bases remaining between them. The CDR3 runs 18 residues. The CDR3 DNA reads TGTGCCAGCAGCTTGGGGTCCGGGGACCGACAAAGCTCCTACGAGCAGTACTTC. This codes for CASSLGSGDRQSSYEQYF.

This clonotype was recorded at least ten times. The rearrangement links TRBV12-3 or TRBV12-4 to TRBJ1-2; D not resolved. V was clipped by 5 bases and J by 8 bases, with 12 bases between them. This CDR3 is 12 amino acids long. In DNA, the CDR3 is TGTGCCAGCAGTCCCGGACGGCGGGGCTACACCTTC. It codes for CASSPGRRGYTF.

This clonotype was detected many times. The chain recombines TRBV7-3 with TRBJ2-1, with D possibly being TRBD1 or TRBD2 (5 bases each). Germline V lookup: CDR1 SGHTA, CDR2 FQGTGA. Trimming removed 1 base at V and 8 bases at J, with 18 bases between. The CDR3 has 16 amino acids. CDR3 in DNA: TGTGCCAGCAGCTTAAAATGGGGCGGGTCCTTGCATGAGCAGTTCTTC. Translated, it gives CASSLKWGGSLHEQFF.

This clonotype was seen repeatedly, ten times or more. The genes are TRBV4-2 and TRBJ2-5; D is unresolved. The length of the CDR3 is 13 residues. V lost 5 bases, J lost 5 bases, and 12 bases lay in between. Germline V CDR1 and CDR2: LGHNA, YNFKEQ. Written as DNA, the CDR3 is TGTGCCAGCAGCAGGGCTGTGGGCGAGACCCAGTACTTC. Protein sequence: CASSRAVGETQYF.

This clonotype was seen at least ten times. This chain connects TRBV7-2 to TRBJ2-7, with unresolved D. Germline CDR1 and CDR2: SGHTA and FQGNSA. The CDR3 has 15 residues. V was cut by 5 bases and J by 2 bases, with 16 bases left in between. CDR3 protein: CASSPPASEPYEQYF. CDR3 sequence (DNA): TGTGCCAGCAGCCCTCCCGCCAGCGAACCCTACGAGCAGTACTTC.